The clone carrying this T cell receptor beta chain was counted many times. This specimen belongs to a study of breast tumors, draining lymph nodes, adjacent tissues. A single record per CDR3 protein comes from TCRdb applying MiXCR to the multiplex PCR reads. Here the sample spans 160,000 or so distinct CDR3 sequences, approximately 30% being singletons. This CDR3 is 15 amino acids long. V dropped 4 bases and J dropped 2 bases, with 13 bases sitting between them. The germline V gene has CDR1 SEHNR and CDR2 FQNEAQ (reference sequence). The lymph nodes were axillary draining lymph nodes from breast cancer patients.

The chain combines TRBV7-9 with TRBJ2-3, with D hard to call. The clonotype was recovered from a female donor with breast cancer. Some clones in this sample may be carry-over from other donors' samples. The sequencing sample was made of axillary lymph node tissue. CDR3 amino acids: CASSSSSGVTDTQYF. CDR3 in DNA: TGTGCCAGCAGCTCGTCGTCCGGCGTCACAGATACGCAGTATTTT.